Listed below are T cell receptor beta chains from one sample, sequenced in a study of lymphopenia after photon versus proton radiotherapy. The data were produced by immunoSEQ multiplex PCR, yet TCRdb's version contains in-frame clones alone and is incomplete. The table shows 25,000 to 30,000 clones, with roughly 89% occurring only once. The sequencing here drew on peripheral blood, taken from a patient treated with proton-based radiotherapy. All receptors come from a woman aged 55-75 years with cholangiocarcinoma. Some clones in this sample may be carry-over from other donors' samples. Both conserved end residues are trimmed from each CDR3. Expanded clones get a size class; other rows say once, few or many, or leave the size out.

-,TRBV20-1,TRBJ2-3,STTFGDTQY
-,TRBV7-9,TRBJ2-7,ASSPTWTGGSEQY
once,TRBV15,TRBJ1-5,ATSRDAYRVGNQPQH
-,TRBV5-4,TRBJ2-6,ASSLDGANVLT
-,TRBV19,TRBJ2-5,ASSPKGTLIGETQY
-,TRBV7-7,TRBJ2-5,ASSRRGLAGDQETQY
-,TRBV7-2,TRBJ2-1,ASSWGRAYNEQF
-,TRBV19,TRBJ2-1,ASSHRQGWNEQF
once,TRBV5-4,TRBJ2-3,ASSLPAISTDTQY
-,TRBV19,TRBJ1-5,ASSMVQAGQPQH
few,TRBV13,TRBJ1-1,ASSPPRETVFLNTEAF
-,TRBV7-2,TRBJ2-3,ASSQLGPTDTQY
-,TRBV11-3,TRBJ2-2,ASSLGQGTYGELF
-,TRBV2,TRBJ2-3,ASTGAASTDTQY
-,TRBV13,TRBJ2-7,ASSQKAGRNSYEQY
-,TRBV7-9,TRBJ2-7,ASSGPLGGGEVYEQY
-,TRBV21-1,TRBJ1-5,ASSGRTPGADQPQH
-,TRBV6-5,TRBJ1-1,ASRRREMNTEAF
-,TRBV27,TRBJ1-1,ASSLGGRGTEAF
-,TRBV7-2,TRBJ1-1,ASSLSRAINTEAF
-,TRBV10-1,TRBJ1-6,ASSDPGTGKSKSYNSPLH
-,TRBV2,TRBJ2-7,ASSPGLMDGGYEQY
-,TRBV14,TRBJ2-1,ASSQLAGGPNEQF
few,TRBV5-1,TRBJ2-1,ASSHPEFGEQF
-,TRBV18,TRBJ2-2,ASSARGAGELF
-,TRBV5-4,TRBJ2-1,ASSRPNNEQF
-,TRBV27,TRBJ2-3,ASSPPTAYRPDTQY
-,TRBV11-2,TRBJ2-1,ASSFAFRDGDNEQF
-,TRBV27,TRBJ2-2,ASSWLSGNTGELF
-,TRBV10-3,TRBJ2-3,AISESTSNTDTQY
-,TRBV27,TRBJ2-7,ASSPSQVAGEYEQY
medium-sized,TRBV5-4,TRBJ2-5,ASSLVLAGQETQY
few,TRBV19,TRBJ1-2,ASTPGGQGYGYT
-,TRBV29-1,TRBJ2-7,SVVSVSYEQY
once,TRBV5-1,TRBJ2-2,ASSLRGPGTGELF
-,TRBV7-9,TRBJ2-1,ASSLAPRYEQF
-,TRBV19,TRBJ2-1,ASNPQTGGQNEQF
-,TRBV18,TRBJ2-3,ASSSTDTQY
-,TRBV4-1,TRBJ1-5,ASSINRGGNQPQH
-,TRBV29-1,TRBJ1-2,SASRGYGYT
-,TRBV18,TRBJ2-2,ASSPRTPAELF
-,TRBV7-8,TRBJ2-3,ASSLWASGSVSSTDTQY
-,TRBV11-2,TRBJ2-7,ASSLVGNSYEQY
-,TRBV28,TRBJ2-7,ASSFPDRENYEQY
-,TRBV27,TRBJ2-7,ASSFEGSTYEQY
-,TRBV18,TRBJ1-6,ASTDRVDSPLH
few,TRBV27,TRBJ1-4,ASSLQDGEKLF
-,TRBV28,TRBJ1-5,ASSLRRVRNQPQH
-,TRBV7-2,TRBJ2-7,ASSHPEDRGREQY
-,TRBV27,TRBJ1-6,ASSVLAQGHDSPLH
-,TRBV5-4,TRBJ2-7,ASSLGEAGRAYEQY
once,TRBV7-4,TRBJ1-5,ASRRQGGQPQH
-,TRBV5-4,TRBJ2-1,ASSSGTSGGNEQF
-,TRBV7-2,TRBJ2-7,ASSLWGGVYEQY
-,TRBV14,TRBJ1-1,ASSQALGTVHTEAF
-,TRBV4-3,TRBJ1-2,ASSQETRTYGYT
-,TRBV2,TRBJ1-2,ASSAYQGGGGYT
-,TRBV27,TRBJ1-5,ASSLKYSNQPQH
medium-sized,TRBV9,TRBJ1-5,ASSVSGNSNQPQH
-,TRBV27,TRBJ1-5,ASRLEGTQPQH